This T cell receptor beta chain was found in a study of blood T cells in healthy people across ages. This CDR3 spans 17 amino acids. V lost 4 bases and J lost 2, with 23 bases in between. Germline-derived CDR1 and CDR2 are GTSNPN and SVGIG (reference sequence). Approximately 10 milliliters was the volume of peripheral blood drawn from each donor. A word on this clonotype: The antigen is not known.

General study points: Per million T cells, TCR beta diversity dropped about linearly as age rose. Long-lived donors had more naive CD4+ cells and higher diversity than aged donors.

Primers used in a second PCR of roughly 7 to 12 cycles were a sample-barcoded 5' primer and a J-beta primer mix. Paired-end reads containing CDR3 totaled no fewer than 2.5 million for each sample. TCRdb reprocessed the 5' RACE reads with MiXCR, giving one entry per CDR3 protein. The table has around 1,600,000 distinct CDR3 sequences, approximately 42% seen once. The chain joins TRBV30 to TRBJ1-2, with D perhaps matching TRBD1 (5 bases). The source material was blood. This receptor was taken from a woman aged 18-29 years in good health. CDR3 sequence: CAWNSQIRQKSNYGYTF. CDR3 sequence (DNA): TGTGCCTGGAATTCCCAGATAAGACAGAAAAGCAACTATGGCTACACCTTC.